These T cell receptor beta chains were read from a single sample in a study of T cell responses to AZD1222 COVID-19 vaccine. The assay was immunoSEQ multiplex PCR, and TCRdb's table has in-frame clones only and misses some. The sample contains some 120,000 clones, less than 95% of which appear only once. The specimen comprised peripheral blood, sampled on day 0 of AZD1222 vaccination. These TCRs come from an adult in good health. Both conserved end residues are part of each CDR3. A D gene is named only where the DNA matches it firmly. Size values are once, few and many counts, or a class for expanded clones, and some rows have none.

abundance	v_gene	j_gene	d_gene	CDR3nt	CDR3aa
-	TRBV20-1	TRBJ2-1	TRBD2	TGCAGTGCTAGTGGGGCGGGGGTCTACAATGAGCAGTTCTTC	CSASGAGVYNEQFF
-	TRBV9	TRBJ2-1	-	TGTGCCAGCAACCCCGGGACGAGCTCCTACAATGAGCAGTTCTTC	CASNPGTSSYNEQFF
-	TRBV18	TRBJ2-3	-	TGTGCCAGCTCACCTACCCTCGGCACAGATACGCAGTATTTT	CASSPTLGTDTQYF
-	TRBV6-5	TRBJ1-6	-	TGTGCCAGCAACCGTGACACATCGGGAAATTCACCCCTCCACTTT	CASNRDTSGNSPLHF
-	TRBV5-4	TRBJ2-7	-	TGTGCCAGCAGCTGGGGTTCGGGACACACCTACGAGCAGTACTTC	CASSWGSGHTYEQYF
-	TRBV6-5	TRBJ2-5	-	TGTGCCAGCAGTTGGGAGACCCAGTACTTC	CASSWETQYF
-	TRBV5-1	TRBJ1-4	TRBD1	TGCGCCAGCAGCTTGGATTTGGGACAGGGACGGAAACTGTTTTTT	CASSLDLGQGRKLFF
-	TRBV28	TRBJ2-3	TRBD2	TGTGCCAGCAGTTCATTCCCGAGCGGGAACACAGATACGCAGTATTTT	CASSSFPSGNTDTQYF
-	TRBV6-1	TRBJ2-7	TRBD2	TGTGCCAGCAGTGAAAAAACTAGCGCTTCCTACGAGCAGTACTTC	CASSEKTSASYEQYF
-	TRBV10-3	TRBJ2-7	TRBD1	TGTGCCATCAGTGATAGGCAGGGGGCCTACGAGCAGTACTTC	CAISDRQGAYEQYF
-	TRBV9	TRBJ1-4	-	TGTGCCAGCAGCCCTAGTTTAGGGGGGAATGAAAAACTGTTTTTT	CASSPSLGGNEKLFF
-	TRBV9	TRBJ2-3	-	TGTGCCAGCAGCCCGGGGGCAGACTTTGGATTCGCAGATACGCAGTATTTT	CASSPGADFGFADTQYF
-	TRBV2	TRBJ2-1	-	TGTGCCAGCAGTGAGTTGGGGCGGTACAATGAGCAGTTCTTC	CASSELGRYNEQFF
-	TRBV7-6	TRBJ2-7	TRBD2	TGTGCCAGCAGCTTAGCTAGCGGGACCGCTTCCTACGAGCAGTACTTC	CASSLASGTASYEQYF
once	TRBV11-2	TRBJ1-2	-	TGTGCCAGCAGCTCTATCAACTCCGGGACACAGACTATCGGCTTC	CASSSINSGTQTIGF
-	TRBV28	TRBJ1-5	-	TGTGCCAGCAGTTTTTCGGGAGGGCGGGGGCAGCCCCAGCATTTT	CASSFSGGRGQPQHF
-	TRBV5-4	TRBJ1-1	-	TGTGCCAGCAGCCCCGAGGTCTCTCTGAACACTGAAGCTTTCTTT	CASSPEVSLNTEAFF
-	TRBV10-3	TRBJ1-4	TRBD1	TGTGCCATCAGTGAGTCGTGGGGGACAGGGGGTAATGAAAAACTGTTTTTT	CAISESWGTGGNEKLFF
-	TRBV6-5	TRBJ1-1	TRBD1	TGTGCCAGCAGTTCCACCCAGCAGGGGGCGTTCACTGAAGCTTTCTTT	CASSSTQQGAFTEAFF
-	TRBV11-3	TRBJ1-1	TRBD1	TGTGCCAGCAGCTTAACAGGGGACCGTGAAGCTTTCTTT	CASSLTGDREAFF
-	TRBV29-1	TRBJ2-1	TRBD1	TGCAGCGTGGACAGGGGGGGCGCATGGGCAGATGAGCAGTTCTTC	CSVDRGGAWADEQFF
-	TRBV7-8	TRBJ2-2	TRBD2	TGTGCCAGCAGCTTACGCGGGAGTTTGACCGGGGAGCTGTTTTTT	CASSLRGSLTGELFF
-	TRBV19	TRBJ2-7	-	TGTGCCAGTAGTGGCCTATCCTACGAGCAGTACTTC	CASSGLSYEQYF
-	TRBV12-2	TRBJ2-7	-	TGTGCAAGTCGCCCATGCACCGGGACAGGGGGTGCCTCCTCCGAATTCCCCTACGAGCAGTACTTC	CASRPCTGTGGASSEFPYEQYF
-	TRBV6-5	TRBJ1-5	-	TGTGCCAGCAGTCCCAGGGGAAGCGGCAATCAGCCCCAGCATTTT	CASSPRGSGNQPQHF
-	TRBV6-2/TRBV6-3	TRBJ2-3	TRBD2	TGTGCCAGCAGTTCCGGACTAGCGGGAGCGGACACAGATACGCAGTATTTT	CASSSGLAGADTDTQYF
-	TRBV28	TRBJ1-1	-	TGTGCCAGCAGCCTAGTAGGTGTGTTTGCTTTCTTT	CASSLVGVFAFF
-	TRBV9	TRBJ2-3	-	TGTGCCAGCAGCGTAGAGCCTAGAACAGATACGCAGTATTTT	CASSVEPRTDTQYF
-	TRBV18	TRBJ1-2	-	TGTGCCAGCTCAACTACCCCGGGCAGGGGAAATCATGGCTACACCTTC	CASSTTPGRGNHGYTF